Listed below are T cell receptor beta chains from one sample, sequenced in a study of cytomegalovirus exposure and HLA in healthy donors. Assay used: immunoSEQ multiplex PCR; TCRdb lists only in-frame clones, some missing. The sample has 300,000 to 450,000 clones, approximately 90% seen once. The sample comprised PBMCs. The origin of the receptors is a young woman in good health and CMV-seronegative. CDR3s include the opening cysteine and the closing phenylalanine or tryptophan.

TRBV23-1,CASSQEGTAITRNEKLFF
TRBV6-1,CASSETGLNTEAFF
TRBV6-6,CASTGTGANVLTF
TRBV5-4,CASSMGQPNTGELFF
TRBV4-1,CASSQGTGGQDTQYF
TRBV19,CASRDRQRDTGELFF
TRBV27,CASSGGTGVLEIEGYTF
TRBV10-2,CASRDRGYQTGNTIYF
TRBV7-2,CASSLGPSANTGELFF
TRBV6-5,CASSYNRGDQPQHF
TRBV1,CTSSQMRGGDHSYEQYF
TRBV18,CASSPPPDIPRSSYEQYF